This record covers a single TCR beta chain. Its antigen is currently unknown. Control subjects, colonoscoped for suspected IBD, had macroscopically and histologically normal endoscopy. TCRdb's copy holds only in-frame clones and misses some; the assay was immunoSEQ multiplex PCR. The sample records 57,000 or so clones, 87% being singletons. V dropped 4 bases and J dropped 5; count of bases not matched to a gene: 16. Germline V gene sequence: CDR1 LGHNA, CDR2 YNFKEQ. The CDR3 is 18 amino acids. The data originate from a study of pediatric ulcerative colitis. Findings and caveats of the study: Repertoires came from total lymphocyte DNA, so rare subsets like regulatory T cells may be missed. Blood-rectal clonal overlap within each person was significantly higher in ulcerative colitis patients than controls. Clonal expansions reduced rectal repertoire diversity in acute severe colitis.

This receptor was identified in a boy aged 5-17 years who was a control in a study of pediatric ulcerative colitis. The source material was blood. The rearrangement links TRBV4-2 to TRBJ2-5; TRBD2 aligns across 10 bases. CDR3 in amino acids: CASSPLEFAVAGGETQYF. CDR3 bases: TGTGCCAGCAGCCCCCTGGAATTCGCGGTAGCGGGAGGCGAGACCCAGTACTTC.